A selection of T cell receptor beta chains follows, all from one sample in a study of blood T cell repertoires in COVID-19. Using immunoSEQ multiplex PCR, the repertoire was profiled, and TCRdb retains in-frame clones only, with some absent. This table has 150,000 to 200,000 clones, approximately 85% appearing once. The sequenced material came from peripheral blood. The receptors originated from a woman between 55 and 75 years old with acute or convalescent COVID-19. The CDR3 runs from the conserved cysteine through the conserved F or W. D genes are given only for firm matches. Where a row states a size, it is once, few, many or the class of an expanded clone; other rows omit it.

D gene,clone size,V gene,J gene,CDR3 length,CDR3 protein,CDR3 DNA
NA,NA,TRBV4-1,TRBJ1-2,14,CASSTYDRLEGYTF,TGCGCCAGCAGTACCTATGACAGACTGGAGGGCTACACCTTC
NA,NA,TRBV7-7,TRBJ2-1,15,CASSKDKTTYNEQFF,TGTGCTAGCAGCAAAGACAAGACGACCTACAATGAGCAGTTCTTC
NA,NA,TRBV12-5,TRBJ1-3,16,CASVDRGLPSGNTIYF,TGTGCTAGTGTCGACCGCGGGCTCCCCTCTGGAAACACCATATATTTT
NA,NA,TRBV24-1,TRBJ2-1,15,CATSDLRQGGNEQFF,TGTGCCACCAGTGATTTGCGGCAGGGGGGCAATGAGCAGTTCTTC
TRBD1,NA,TRBV2,TRBJ1-4,14,CASRTGTGVGKLFF,TGTGCCAGCCGAACCGGGACAGGGGTCGGGAAACTGTTTTTT
TRBD2,NA,TRBV6-2/TRBV6-3,TRBJ2-3,15,CASSQPGTSGNTQYF,TGTGCCAGCAGCCAACCCGGGACTAGCGGCAATACGCAGTATTTT
NA,NA,TRBV3-1/TRBV3-2,TRBJ1-5,15,CASSQDSNSNQPQHF,TGTGCCAGCAGCCAAGATTCCAATAGCAATCAGCCCCAGCATTTT
NA,NA,TRBV27,TRBJ2-2,13,CASRAGGTGELFF,TGTGCCAGCAGGGCCGGGGGCACCGGGGAGCTGTTTTTT
NA,NA,TRBV11-2,TRBJ2-7,14,CASSLVAPTYEQYF,TGTGCCAGCAGCTTAGTAGCCCCCACCTACGAGCAGTACTTC
NA,NA,TRBV3-1/TRBV3-2,TRBJ2-3,14,CASSQDFSSFTQYF,TGTGCCAGCAGCCAAGATTTTTCCTCCTTTACGCAGTATTTT
NA,NA,TRBV18,TRBJ1-5,14,CASSRRDLNQPQHF,TGTGCCAGCTCACGACGGGATCTCAATCAGCCCCAGCATTTT
NA,NA,TRBV28,TRBJ1-2,13,CASSLSPVYGYTF,TGTGCCAGCAGTTTATCCCCCGTATATGGCTACACCTTC
TRBD2,NA,TRBV28,TRBJ2-3,15,CASSWGAGRIDTQYF,TGTGCCAGCAGTTGGGGTGCCGGGAGGATAGATACGCAGTATTTT
TRBD2,NA,TRBV19,TRBJ2-5,17,CASSIGTSGSLGKTQYF,TGTGCCAGTAGTATCGGGACTAGCGGGAGTCTCGGGAAGACCCAGTACTTC
NA,NA,TRBV3-1/TRBV3-2,TRBJ1-2,15,CASSQDWGGRYGYTF,TGTGCCAGCAGCCAAGATTGGGGGGGCCGCTATGGCTACACCTTC
NA,NA,TRBV11-2,TRBJ2-1,15,CASSVLRGSYNEQFF,TGTGCCAGCAGCGTACTTCGAGGTTCCTACAATGAGCAGTTCTTC
TRBD2,few,TRBV24-1,TRBJ2-3,14,CATSLGTSGDTQYF,TGTGCCACCAGTCTTGGGACTAGCGGGGATACGCAGTATTTT
NA,NA,TRBV2,TRBJ1-3,15,CASSVDKVSGNTIYF,TGTGCCAGCAGTGTAGACAAAGTCTCTGGAAACACCATATATTTT
TRBD1,NA,TRBV18,TRBJ2-7,13,CASSRDRHYEQYF,TGTGCCAGCTCACGGGACAGACACTACGAGCAGTACTTC
TRBD2,NA,TRBV14,TRBJ2-3,19,CASSRTTSGRGPSTDTQYF,TGTGCCAGCAGCCGAACGACTAGCGGGAGGGGGCCTAGCACAGATACGCAGTATTTT
NA,few,TRBV19,TRBJ2-6,17,CASSPYVPLAGANVLTF,TGTGCCAGTAGCCCATATGTCCCTTTAGCGGGGGCCAACGTCCTGACTTTC
TRBD2,NA,TRBV10-3,TRBJ2-3,15,CAISEPGGAGDTQYF,TGTGCCATCAGTGAGCCGGGGGGAGCGGGAGATACGCAGTATTTT
TRBD1,few,TRBV6-5,TRBJ1-5,15,CASRRRDRGNQPQHF,TGTGCCAGCAGAAGAAGGGACAGGGGCAATCAGCCCCAGCATTTT
NA,NA,TRBV19,TRBJ2-1,14,CASSTRELYNEQFF,TGTGCCAGTAGTACCCGGGAGCTCTACAATGAGCAGTTCTTC
NA,NA,TRBV3-1/TRBV3-2,TRBJ2-3,14,CASSQGGFTDTQYF,TGTGCCAGCAGCCAGGGAGGTTTCACAGATACGCAGTATTTT
NA,NA,TRBV9,TRBJ1-1,13,CASRRGSNTEAFF,TGTGCCAGCCGTCGGGGTTCGAACACTGAAGCTTTCTTT
TRBD1,few,TRBV28,TRBJ2-7,14,CASTKGQHSYEQYF,TGTGCCAGCACCAAGGGACAGCACTCCTACGAGCAGTACTTC
NA,NA,TRBV12-3/TRBV12-4,TRBJ1-2,13,CASSWTSNYGYTF,TGTGCCAGCAGTTGGACATCAAACTATGGCTACACCTTC
NA,NA,TRBV9,TRBJ1-1,14,CASSAHRLNTEAFF,TGTGCCAGCAGCGCCCACAGGTTGAACACTGAAGCTTTCTTT
NA,NA,TRBV6-1,TRBJ2-3,16,CASSESWGLRTDTQYF,TGTGCCAGCAGTGAAAGTTGGGGGCTCCGCACAGATACGCAGTATTTT
TRBD1,many,TRBV6-5,TRBJ1-2,13,CASRETGGYGYTF,TGTGCCAGCAGGGAGACAGGGGGCTATGGCTACACCTTC
NA,NA,TRBV7-8,TRBJ2-1,15,CASSPTVSSYNEQFF,TGTGCCAGCAGCCCAACGGTTAGCTCCTACAATGAGCAGTTCTTC
TRBD2,NA,TRBV6-4,TRBJ2-2,14,CASRTSGPTGELFF,TGTGCCAGCAGGACTAGCGGCCCCACCGGGGAGCTGTTTTTT
NA,NA,TRBV3-1/TRBV3-2,TRBJ2-1,15,CASSPTGGGYNEQFF,TGTGCCAGCAGCCCCACTGGGGGCGGTTACAATGAGCAGTTCTTC
TRBD2,NA,TRBV13,TRBJ2-1,16,CASSWEGTSGINEQFF,TGTGCCAGCAGCTGGGAGGGGACTAGCGGAATCAATGAGCAGTTCTTC
NA,NA,TRBV28,TRBJ2-3,12,CASSTPADTQYF,TGTGCCAGCAGTACCCCGGCAGATACGCAGTATTTT
TRBD1,NA,TRBV11-3,TRBJ1-2,14,CASSLETGGYGYTF,TGTGCCAGCAGCTTGGAAACAGGGGGATATGGCTACACCTTC
NA,NA,TRBV18,TRBJ1-5,14,CASSPRQTNQPQHF,TGTGCCAGCTCACCCCGACAGACGAATCAGCCCCAGCATTTT
NA,NA,TRBV11-1,TRBJ2-1,15,CASSLGLSLGNEQFF,TGTGCCAGCAGCTTAGGTTTGAGCCTTGGCAATGAGCAGTTCTTC
TRBD2,NA,TRBV7-8,TRBJ2-1,16,CASSPGASGVYGEQFF,TGTGCCAGCAGCCCTGGTGCTAGCGGGGTTTATGGTGAGCAGTTCTTC
TRBD1,NA,TRBV29-1,TRBJ1-2,13,CSVPRDRDYGYTF,TGCAGCGTTCCCCGGGACAGGGACTATGGCTACACCTTC
NA,NA,TRBV6-1,TRBJ1-2,13,CASSETLTDGYTF,TGTGCCAGCAGTGAAACGTTAACAGATGGCTACACCTTC
NA,NA,TRBV12-3/TRBV12-4,TRBJ1-4,12,CASSTSGEKLFF,TGTGCCAGCAGTACATCAGGGGAAAAACTGTTTTTT
NA,few,TRBV5-4,TRBJ2-1,15,CASSLGGTGYNEQFF,TGTGCCAGCAGCTTAGGAGGGACGGGGTACAATGAGCAGTTCTTC
TRBD1,NA,TRBV19,TRBJ1-6,19,CASSIADPGRGILNSPLHF,TGTGCCAGTAGTATTGCGGATCCGGGCAGGGGGATCCTTAATTCACCCCTCCACTTT